One TCR beta chain is described in this entry. As yet, its antigen is unknown. These data originate in a study of CD4 T cells in relation to SARS-CoV-2 and coronaviruses. Naive and memory CD4+ T cells were cultured with CEF, then survey-sequenced. Assay used: immunoSEQ multiplex PCR; TCRdb lists only in-frame clones, some missing. The sample yields about 36,000 clones, roughly 80% seen once. 90,000 to 100,000 naive or memory CD4+ cells were cultured with CEF peptides for roughly eleven days. The sequencing sample was made of naive CD4+ T cells from PBMCs, cultured in vitro. Subset in this sample: naive CD4+ T cells isolated by negative enrichment. The receptor's source is an adult with COVID-19.

The CDR3 reads CASRTYGTASGNTIYF. The CDR3 DNA reads TGTGCCAGCAGAACCTACGGGACAGCCTCTGGAAACACCATATATTTT. This chain links TRBV28 with TRBJ1-3; 7 bases fit TRBD1. The CDR3 contains 16 residues. CDR1 MDHEN and CDR2 SYDVKM come from the germline V gene. V lost 6 bases, J lost 0 bases, and 8 bases stayed unmatched. The full variable domain, its missing parts supplied by reference TRBV28 and TRBJ1-3, is DVKVTQSSRYLVKRTGEKVFLECVQDMDHENMFWYRQDPGLGLRLIYFSYDVKMKEKGDIPEGYSVSREKKERFSLILESASTNQTSMYLCASRTYGTASGNTIYFGEGSWLTVV.